This T cell receptor beta chain comes out of a study of tumor and adjacent non-tumor tissue in lung cancer. Study-wide points: TCR diversity was significantly greater in tumor than normal lung tissue.

As regards this clonotype: Its antigen is not known.

Three rounds of nested PCR, following a modified ARM-PCR protocol, produced the TCRbeta library. TCRdb processed the multiplex PCR reads anew with MiXCR; each CDR3 protein has one entry. The table records 35,000 to 55,000 distinct CDR3 sequences, roughly 60% of them present only once. Trimming removed 7 bases from V and 14 bases from J; junction bases left unmatched: 20. Germline V gene sequence: CDR1 MNHNY, CDR2 SVGAGI (reference sequence). The CDR3 spans 16 residues. RNA was extracted from bulk tissue without any cell sorting. Distant lung tissue was collected more than 3 cm away from the tumor edge.

The gene calls are TRBV6-6 and TRBJ1-6, with 7 bases identical to TRBD1. Sequencing was done on a sample of distant non-tumor lung tissue. The receptor comes from a man in his forties or fifties with non-small cell lung cancer. CDR3 residues: CASKNALDRVRSSLHF. The CDR3 DNA follows: TGTGCCAGCAAAAACGCCCTTGACAGGGTTCGATCATCCCTCCACTTT.